Following are 3 T cell receptor beta chains from one sample sequenced in a study of cytomegalovirus exposure and HLA in healthy donors. In the PCR, 60 Vbeta and 13 Jbeta primers were used. Generated by immunoSEQ multiplex PCR, the TCRdb table keeps only in-frame clones and is missing some. The table lists 150,000 to 200,000 clones, approximately 11% of them singletons, with about 8% in the top ten. Sequenced: PBMCs. The receptors originated from a man in his fifties or sixties in good health and CMV-seropositive.

The chain joins TRBV5-6 to TRBJ2-1; D not resolved. V lost 0 bases and J 1 base, leaving 8 bases between the germline ends. This CDR3 has 15 amino acids. Germline V CDR1 and CDR2: SGHDT, YYEEEE. The CDR3 nucleotides are TGTGCCAGCAGCTTGGGCCTAGTTTCCTACAATGAGCAGTTCTTC. It encodes CASSLGLVSYNEQFF.

This clone was found a few times. The genes are TRBV7-9 and TRBJ1-1, with no clear D. Germline-derived CDR1 and CDR2 are SEHNR and FQNEAQ (reference sequence). The CDR3 is 12 amino acids. V gave up 5 bases and J gave up 4 bases, with 8 bases separating them. The CDR3 DNA is TGTGCCAGCAGCCCACACCGCACTGAAGCTTTCTTT. Amino acid sequence: CASSPHRTEAFF.

This sequence joins TRBV27 and TRBJ2-2, with 7 positions matching TRBD2. In germline, CDR1 is MNHEY, CDR2 SMNVEV (reference sequence). V shed 0 bases and J 4 bases; nucleotides not matched to a gene: 11. The CDR3 is made up of 18 amino acids. CDR3 sequence: CASSLSSGGTWRTGELFF. CDR3 sequence (DNA): TGTGCCAGCAGTTTATCGTCGGGGGGAACGTGGCGCACCGGGGAGCTGTTTTTT.